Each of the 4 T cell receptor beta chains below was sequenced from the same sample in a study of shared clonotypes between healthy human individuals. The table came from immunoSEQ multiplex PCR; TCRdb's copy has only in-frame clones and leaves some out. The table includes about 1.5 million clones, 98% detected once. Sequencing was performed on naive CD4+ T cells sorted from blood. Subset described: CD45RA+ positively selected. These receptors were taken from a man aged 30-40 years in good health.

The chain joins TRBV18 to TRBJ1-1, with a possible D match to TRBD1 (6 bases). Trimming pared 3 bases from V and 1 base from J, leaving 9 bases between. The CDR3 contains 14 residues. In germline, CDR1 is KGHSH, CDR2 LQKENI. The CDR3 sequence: CASSPTQGNTEAFF. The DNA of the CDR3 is TGTGCCAGCTCACCGACACAGGGGAACACTGAAGCTTTCTTT.

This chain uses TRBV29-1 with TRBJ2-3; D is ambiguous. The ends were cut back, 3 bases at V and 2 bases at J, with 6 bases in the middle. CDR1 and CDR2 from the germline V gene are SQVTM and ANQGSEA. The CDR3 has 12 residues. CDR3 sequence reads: CSVDPPTDTQYF. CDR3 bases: TGCAGCGTTGACCCACCCACAGATACGCAGTATTTT.

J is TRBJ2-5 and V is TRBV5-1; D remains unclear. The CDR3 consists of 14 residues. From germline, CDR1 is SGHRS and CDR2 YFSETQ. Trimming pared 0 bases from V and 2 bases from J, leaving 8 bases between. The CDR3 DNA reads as TGCGCCAGCAGCTTGGATCCGCGGCAAGAGACCCAGTACTTC. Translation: CASSLDPRQETQYF.

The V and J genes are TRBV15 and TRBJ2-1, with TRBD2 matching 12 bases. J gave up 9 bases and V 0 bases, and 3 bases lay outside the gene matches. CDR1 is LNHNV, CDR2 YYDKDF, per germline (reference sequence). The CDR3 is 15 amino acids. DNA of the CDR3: TGTGCCACCAGCAGAGAGACTAGCGGGAGTAGTGAGCAGTTCTTC. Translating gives CATSRETSGSSEQFF.